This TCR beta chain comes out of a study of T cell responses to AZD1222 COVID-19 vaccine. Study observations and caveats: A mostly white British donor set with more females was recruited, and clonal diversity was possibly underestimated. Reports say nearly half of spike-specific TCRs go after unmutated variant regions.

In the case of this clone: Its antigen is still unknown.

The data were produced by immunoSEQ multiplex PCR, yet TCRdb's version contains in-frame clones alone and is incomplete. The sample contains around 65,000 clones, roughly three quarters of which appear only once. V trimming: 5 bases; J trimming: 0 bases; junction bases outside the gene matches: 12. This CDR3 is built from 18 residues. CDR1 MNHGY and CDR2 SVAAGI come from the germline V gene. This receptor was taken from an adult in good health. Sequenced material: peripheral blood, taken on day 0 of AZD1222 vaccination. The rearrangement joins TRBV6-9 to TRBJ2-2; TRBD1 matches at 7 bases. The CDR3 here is CASSRQANRGPNTGELFF. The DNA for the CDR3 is TGTGCCAGCAGTCGCCAAGCCAACAGGGGTCCGAACACCGGGGAGCTGTTTTTT.